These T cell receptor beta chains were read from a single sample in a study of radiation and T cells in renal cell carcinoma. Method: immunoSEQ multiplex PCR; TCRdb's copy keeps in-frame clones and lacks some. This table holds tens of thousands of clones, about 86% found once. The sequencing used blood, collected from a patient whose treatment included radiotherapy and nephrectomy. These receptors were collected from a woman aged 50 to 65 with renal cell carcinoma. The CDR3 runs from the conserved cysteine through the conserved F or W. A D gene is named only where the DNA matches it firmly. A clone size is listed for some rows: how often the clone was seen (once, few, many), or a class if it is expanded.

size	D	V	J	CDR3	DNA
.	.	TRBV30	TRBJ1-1	CAWTGPTNTEAFF	TGTGCCTGGACTGGGCCTACCAACACTGAAGCTTTCTTT
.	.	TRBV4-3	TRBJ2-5	CASSLRPQGAETQYF	TGCGCCAGCAGCCTCCGCCCGCAGGGCGCAGAGACCCAGTACTTC
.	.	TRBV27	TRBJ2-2	CASSKRSSSTGELFF	TGTGCCAGCAGTAAAAGGTCCAGCTCCACCGGGGAGCTGTTTTTT
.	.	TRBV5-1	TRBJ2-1	CASSLRTGSSYNEQFF	TGCGCCAGCAGCTTGAGAACAGGGAGCTCCTACAATGAGCAGTTCTTC
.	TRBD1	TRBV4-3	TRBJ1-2	CASSDRGPSEGYTF	TGCGCCAGCAGCGACAGGGGGCCTTCAGAGGGCTACACCTTC
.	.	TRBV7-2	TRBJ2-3	CASNQLGMGSDTQYF	TGTGCCAGCAACCAATTGGGTATGGGGTCTGATACGCAGTATTTT
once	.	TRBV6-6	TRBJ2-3	CASSYAPWPTDTQYF	TGTGCCAGCAGTTACGCACCATGGCCGACAGATACGCAGTATTTT
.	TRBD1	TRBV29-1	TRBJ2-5	CSVEVGTGGETQYF	TGCAGCGTTGAGGTCGGGACAGGCGGAGAGACCCAGTACTTC
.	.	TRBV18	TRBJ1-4	CASSFIRDNFEKLFF	TGTGCCAGCTCCTTTATCCGGGACAACTTCGAAAAACTGTTTTTT
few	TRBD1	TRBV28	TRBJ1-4	CASSFTQDRKLFF	TGTGCCAGCAGTTTCACTCAGGACAGGAAACTGTTTTTT
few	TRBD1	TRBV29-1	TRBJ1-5	CSGAQGREQPQHF	TGCAGCGGAGCACAGGGGCGAGAGCAGCCCCAGCATTTT
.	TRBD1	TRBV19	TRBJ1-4	CASSSTGGGEKLFF	TGTGCCAGTAGTTCGACAGGGGGCGGTGAAAAACTGTTTTTT
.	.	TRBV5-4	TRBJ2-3	CASSSGGAADTQYF	TGTGCCAGCAGCTCGGGGGGCGCCGCAGATACGCAGTATTTT
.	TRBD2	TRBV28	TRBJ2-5	CASSLIGLAGVDETQYF	TGTGCCAGCAGTTTGATCGGACTAGCGGGAGTAGATGAGACCCAGTACTTC
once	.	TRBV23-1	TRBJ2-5	CASSRYVIQGKETQYF	TGCGCCAGCAGTCGTTATGTGATACAGGGAAAAGAGACCCAGTACTTC
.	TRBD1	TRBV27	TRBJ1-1	CASSWDRNTEAFF	TGTGCCAGCAGTTGGGACAGGAACACTGAAGCTTTCTTT
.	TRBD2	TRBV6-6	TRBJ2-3	CASTVGGGTDTQYF	TGTGCCAGCACTGTGGGGGGGGGCACAGATACGCAGTATTTT